Below are 16 T cell receptor beta chains sequenced from a single sample in a study of CD4+ T cells in melanoma. Only in-frame clones appear in the TCRdb table, and some are missing; sequencing was by immunoSEQ multiplex PCR. The table shows almost 15,000 clones, with roughly 88% occurring only once. The specimen sequenced was cells from a culture (not recorded whether cultured in vitro). The receptors originated from a human donor with melanoma.

The gene calls are TRBV19 and TRBJ2-3; 7 positions agree with TRBD1. Germline V CDR1 and CDR2: LNHDA, SQIVND (reference sequence). This CDR3 has 18 residues. V dropped 4 bases and J dropped 0; count of bases not matched to a gene: 13. This CDR3 reads CASSKRTGGEYSTDTQYF. As DNA, the CDR3 is TGTGCCAGTAGTAAACGGACAGGTGGGGAATACAGCACAGATACGCAGTATTTT.

The gene calls are TRBV11-3 and TRBJ2-1, with TRBD2 as a possible D gene (5 bases). CDR1 is SGHNT, CDR2 YENEEA, per germline. CDR3 length equals 16 residues. Trimming cost V 5 bases and J 0 bases, with 14 bases left between them. CDR3 loop: CASSPYERSSYNEQFF. CDR3 bases: TGTGCCAGCAGCCCCTACGAGCGGAGCTCCTACAATGAGCAGTTCTTC. Full variable domain (outside the CDR3, taken from reference TRBV11-3 and TRBJ2-1): EAGVVQSPRYKIIEKKQPVAFWCNPISGHNTLYWYLQNLGQGPELLIRYENEEAVDDSQLPKDRFSAERLKGVDSTLKIQPAELGDSAVYLCASSPYERSSYNEQFFGPGTRLTVL.

This rearrangement joins TRBV7-9 to TRBJ1-1; D gene unclear. Looked up from germline, CDR1 is SEHNR and CDR2 is FQNEAQ (reference sequence). V lost 2 bases and J 2 bases, leaving 6 bases between the germline ends. The CDR3 totals 13 residues. As DNA, the CDR3 is TGTGCCAGCAGCTTAAACAGCAACACTGAAGCTTTCTTT. Protein product: CASSLNSNTEAFF.

This chain connects TRBV19 to TRBJ1-3; D not certain. The germline V and J ends were trimmed by 5 bases and 4 bases, with 12 bases remaining between them. Germline V gives CDR1 LNHDA, CDR2 SQIVND (reference sequence). This CDR3 comprises 14 residues. The CDR3 coding sequence is TGTGCCAGTAGTCCCGTCGGTGCCGGAAACACCATATATTTT. It specifies CASSPVGAGNTIYF.

This clone was seen just once. V usage is TRBV11-2 and J usage is TRBJ2-1; D call uncertain. The CDR3 is 14 amino acids. Germline V CDR1 and CDR2: SGHAT, FQNNGV. Trimming left V 5 bases short and J 0 bases short, with 8 bases between. CDR3 protein: CASSPHRSYNEQFF. As DNA, the CDR3 is TGTGCCAGCAGCCCTCATCGCTCCTACAATGAGCAGTTCTTC.

The chain employs TRBV5-1 and TRBJ1-5; the match to TRBD1 covers 9 bases. The CDR3 length is 17 residues. Germline CDR1 and CDR2: SGHRS and YFSETQ. J lost 0 bases, V lost 3 bases, and 7 bases had no gene match. In DNA, the CDR3 is TGCGCCAGCAGCTCCGGGACAGGGCCTTATAGCAATCAGCCCCAGCATTTT. Amino acids: CASSSGTGPYSNQPQHF.

The V and J genes are TRBV23-1 and TRBJ1-1, with D possibly TRBD1 on 5 matching bases. TRBV23-1 is designated an ORF whose function remains uncertain. The length of the CDR3 is 13 residues. V shed 6 bases and J shed 1 base, with 9 bases lying between them. In DNA, the CDR3 is TGCGCCAGCAGCCAAACAGGGAACACTGAAGCTTTCTTT. Protein sequence: CASSQTGNTEAFF.

The chain recombines TRBV5-1 with TRBJ2-5, with 9 bases aligning to TRBD1. Germline CDR1 and CDR2: SGHRS and YFSETQ. Trimming at V came to 6 bases and at J to 4 bases, leaving 7 bases not matched to a gene. This CDR3 spans 14 amino acids. CDR3 loop: CASIGRGQGETQYF. CDR3 sequence (DNA): TGCGCCAGCATCGGACGGGGACAGGGAGAGACCCAGTACTTC.

CDR3 amino acids: CASSIQRASGELFF. The CDR3 nucleotides are TGTGCCAGCAGCATCCAGAGGGCGTCCGGGGAGCTGTTTTTT. The V gene is TRBV11-3, the J gene TRBJ2-2; TRBD2 might be the D (5 bases). Between the trimmed V and J ends, which lost 5 bases and 6 bases, there was a span of 13 bases. This CDR3 has 14 amino acids. CDR1 is SGHNT and CDR2 is YENEEA in the germline V gene.

This clone was counted only a few times. The genes are TRBV6-6 and TRBJ2-1; D ambiguous. The CDR3 loop spans 14 amino acids. V lost 0 bases, J lost 8 bases, and 11 bases lay in between. Germline V gives CDR1 MNHNY, CDR2 SVGAGI (reference sequence). This CDR3 is CASSYSVGGDEQFF. The CDR3 DNA reads as TGTGCCAGCAGTTACTCTGTTGGCGGCGATGAGCAGTTCTTC.

The rearrangement joins TRBV29-1 to TRBJ1-1; the D gene is possibly TRBD1 (5 bases). Trimming removed 2 bases from V and 11 bases from J, with 9 bases in between. CDR3 length: 10 amino acids. From germline, CDR1 is SQVTM and CDR2 ANQGSEA. As DNA, the CDR3 is TGCAGCGTTGAACGGGGGAGGGCTTTCTTT. Translating it yields CSVERGRAFF.

This rearrangement joins TRBV7-2 to TRBJ2-2, with a tentative D call TRBD2 (7 bases). The CDR3 loop spans 15 amino acids. The germline V and J ends were trimmed by 5 bases and 3 bases, with 13 bases remaining between them. Germline lookup yields CDR1 SGHTA and CDR2 FQGNSA. CDR3 in amino acids: CASSKGGHYTGELFF. DNA of the CDR3: TGTGCCAGCAGCAAGGGGGGGCACTACACCGGGGAGCTGTTTTTT. The entire variable domain, with the rest obtained from reference TRBV7-2 and TRBJ2-2, is as follows: GAGVSQSPSNKVTEKGKDVELRCDPISGHTALYWYRQSLGQGLEFLIYFQGNSAPDKSGLPSDRFSAERTGGSVSTLTIQRTQQEDSAVYLCASSKGGHYTGELFFGEGSRLTVL.

This rearrangement joins TRBV7-9 to TRBJ2-3; TRBD2 matches 8 bases. V gave up 5 bases and J gave up 1 base; unmatched junction bases: 5. CDR1 SEHNR and CDR2 FQNEAQ come from the germline V gene (reference sequence). The CDR3 spans 15 residues. CDR3 DNA sequence: TGTGCCAGCAGCGGTATAGCGGGGCGCACAGATACGCAGTATTTT. Amino acid sequence: CASSGIAGRTDTQYF. Based on the CDR3 plus reference TRBV7-9 and TRBJ2-3, the full variable domain is DTGVSQNPRHKITKRGQNVTFRCDPISEHNRLYWYRQTLGQGPEFLTYFQNEAQLEKSRLLSDRFSAERPKGSFSTLEIQRTEQGDSAMYLCASSGIAGRTDTQYFGPGTRLTVL.

In its sample, this clone was seen once. The V and J genes are TRBV7-9 and TRBJ1-4; perhaps TRBD1 as D (5 bases). The germline CDR1 and CDR2 sequences are SEHNR and FQNEAQ (reference sequence). V lost 3 bases and J lost 8, with 13 bases in between. The CDR3 has 14 amino acids. CDR3 sequence (DNA): TGTGCCAGCAGCTTCATCGGGACTCGCGAAAAACTGTTTTTT. Its protein is CASSFIGTREKLFF.

V and J are TRBV27 and TRBJ2-1; a possible D gene is TRBD2 (7 bases). The germline V gene has CDR1 MNHEY and CDR2 SMNVEV (reference sequence). The CDR3 has 15 amino acids. V was pared by 6 bases and J by 12 bases, with 24 bases between. As DNA, the CDR3 is TGTGCCAGCAGCCCCACGCTATGGGGGGGCATGCGGCAGTTCTTC. It encodes CASSPTLWGGMRQFF.

This clone was found once. This sequence joins TRBV6-5 and TRBJ1-4; the D is unclear. The germline V and J ends were trimmed by 2 bases and 8 bases, with 12 bases remaining between them. Germline V CDR1 and CDR2: MNHEY, SVGAGI. This CDR3 has 14 amino acids. CDR3 sequence (DNA): TGTGCCAGCAGTTACCGCGGGGATAGAGAAAAACTGTTTTTT. Translation gives CASSYRGDREKLFF.